The clone carrying this T cell receptor (beta chain) was counted only a few times. Every one of the participants with HIV received treatment in the United States. V lost 0 bases and J 5 bases, leaving 12 bases between the germline ends. The germline gives CDR1 SGHRS, CDR2 YFSETQ. CDR3 length equals 15 residues. The data belong to a study of long-term antiretroviral therapy in people with HIV. Study-wide context: Specimens dating back about a decade before the 2015 immediate-ART recommendation are the oldest included.

Version v3.0 of the immunoSEQ assay was performed at survey level. TCRdb's copy holds only in-frame clones and misses some; the assay was immunoSEQ multiplex PCR. The data show over 15,000 clones, less than 85% seen once. The source of this sequence is a woman aged 40 to 50 with HIV. This specimen was unsorted PBMCs, taken 0.2 years after starting antiretroviral therapy. This chain connects TRBV5-1 to TRBJ1-5; D is uncertain. This CDR3 is CASSLAPGSDQPQHF. The CDR3 DNA sequence: TGCGCCAGCAGCTTGGCGCCCGGGTCGGATCAGCCCCAGCATTTT.